Following are 7 T cell receptor beta chains from one sample sequenced in a study of T cells in Graves' hyperthyroidism and ophthalmopathy (dated by TCRdb to about 2019). The method behind the library was multiplex PCR. TCRdb names Illumina HiSeq 2000 as the instrument used. The TCR beta CDR3 regions were amplified from the RNA transcripts. A first-round RT-PCR of the TCR CDR3 used the HTBI primer set with the Qiagen OneStep RT-PCR kit. TCRdb applied fastp at Q25 and MiXCR to the public reads, then kept only in-frame beta chains. Rows with a matching CDR3 protein are joined into one entry that keeps the most common DNA and genes. This sample holds around 400,000 distinct CDR3 sequences; 20% to 25% were observed only once. Of the sample, around four fifths is held by the ten largest clones. The sample consisted of blood. These receptor sequences come from a man over 45 with Graves' hyperthyroidism.

The rearrangement links TRBV5-1 to TRBJ1-1, with D unresolved. The length of the CDR3 is 13 residues. The germline V gene has CDR1 SGHRS and CDR2 YFSETQ. Trimming left V 2 bases short and J 4 bases short, with 9 bases between. Here the CDR3 reads CASSFGGPTEAFF. The CDR3 DNA sequence: TGCGCCAGCAGCTTTGGTGGTCCCACTGAAGCTTTCTTT.

In its sample, this clonotype was seen many times. This chain joins TRBV6-6 and TRBJ2-7; the D is unclear. Germline CDR1 MNHNY, CDR2 SVGAGI (reference sequence). The length of the CDR3 is 16 residues. Trimming removed 1 base at V and 3 bases at J, with 16 bases between. The CDR3 DNA reads TGTGCCAGCAGTTACTACGGAGAAAGTGAGATCTACGAGCAGTACTTC. Its translation: CASSYYGESEIYEQYF.

CDR3: CASRTWGEQYF. The CDR3 region has the DNA TGTGCCAGCAGAACTTGGGGCGAGCAGTACTTC. The V gene is TRBV7-3, the J gene TRBJ2-7; no firm D call. V was pared by 6 bases and J by 6 bases, with 9 bases between. This CDR3 has 11 amino acids. In germline, CDR1 is SGHTA, CDR2 FQGTGA.

The chain carries TRBV28 and TRBJ2-6; D is perhaps TRBD1 (5 bases). V lost 6 bases to trimming and J lost 3 bases, with 15 bases between them. Germline V gene lookup returns CDR1 MDHEN and CDR2 SYDVKM. The length of the CDR3 is 16 residues. For the CDR3, the DNA is TGTGCCAGCAGAATCTCCAGGGTTGGTGGGGCCAACGTCCTGACTTTC. Its protein is CASRISRVGGANVLTF.

V gene TRBV29-1 combines with J gene TRBJ1-2; weak D call: TRBD1 (6 bases). Germline assignment: CDR1 SQVTM and CDR2 ANQGSEA. Trimming cost V 4 bases and J 8 bases, with 17 bases left between them. This CDR3 is 13 amino acids long. The CDR3: CSVVGGGSQGYTF. The DNA of the CDR3 is TGCAGCGTTGTAGGAGGGGGATCTCAGGGCTACACCTTC.

This clonotype was seen only a few times. The chain uses TRBV20-1 and TRBJ2-1, with 11 bases that match TRBD2. The CDR3 sequence is 16 residues long. CDR1 and CDR2 (germline): DFQATT, SNEGSKA (reference sequence). V was pared by 3 bases and J by 7 bases, with 11 bases of the junction left unmatched. CDR3 sequence: CSARAPGTSGLNEQFF. The CDR3 bases are TGCAGTGCTAGGGCTCCCGGGACTAGCGGTTTGAATGAGCAGTTCTTC.

The chain has TRBV6-1 and TRBJ1-1, with no clear D. V was cut by 1 base and J by 2 bases, with 5 bases left in between. Germline CDR1 is MNHNS and CDR2 is SASEGT. The CDR3 runs to 13 residues. This CDR3 reads CASSEGANTEAFF. As DNA, the CDR3 is TGTGCCAGCAGTGAAGGGGCAAACACTGAAGCTTTCTTT.